This passage covers 14 T cell receptor beta chains from one sample sequenced in a study of CD8+CD57+ T cells in acquired aplastic anemia. Profiling of TCR beta VDJ combinations and CDR3 sequences used genomic DNA as template. TCRdb re-called the reads through MiXCR, storing one row per CDR3 protein. The sample records about 160,000 distinct CDR3 sequences, about 50% being singletons. Patients chosen for sequencing had shown CD8+CD57+ cell expansion by flow cytometry. What was sequenced was sorted CD4+, CD8+, or CD8+CD57+ T cells (not recorded which) from PBMCs. The origin of the receptors is a human donor with aplastic anemia.

The chain couples TRBV9 to TRBJ2-3; TRBD2 aligns across 7 bases. CDR1 and CDR2 (germline): SGDLS, YYNGEE. Unmatched junction bases numbered 10, after V lost 3 bases and J lost 6 bases. The CDR3 is 15 amino acids. CDR3 sequence: CASSDGSGDGDTQYF. The CDR3 DNA reads as TGTGCCAGCAGCGATGGAAGCGGGGACGGCGATACGCAGTATTTT.

The genes are TRBV7-3 and TRBJ2-3; D uncertain. This CDR3 has 13 amino acids. Germline V CDR1 and CDR2: SGHTA, FQGTGA. Deletions cut 5 bases from V and 4 bases from J, with 10 bases between. In nucleotides, the CDR3 is TGTGCCAGCAGCCACGGGTTAGCAGATACGCAGTATTTT. It yields the protein CASSHGLADTQYF.

This chain uses TRBV9 with TRBJ2-3; D gene uncertain. The CDR3 length is 16 residues. Germline V gene lookup returns CDR1 SGDLS and CDR2 YYNGEE. V lost 4 bases, J lost 1 base, and 16 bases lay in between. CDR3 loop: CASSLWIGGGTDTQYF. CDR3 coding DNA: TGTGCCAGCAGCCTATGGATCGGCGGTGGCACAGATACGCAGTATTTT. The whole variable domain, remainder taken from reference TRBV9 and TRBJ2-3, is DSGVTQTPKHLITATGQRVTLRCSPRSGDLSVYWYQQSLDQGLQFLIQYYNGEERAKGNILERFSAQQFPDLHSELNLSSLELGDSALYFCASSLWIGGGTDTQYFGPGTRLTVL.

The chain is built from TRBV7-8 and TRBJ1-5, with no clear D. V lost 5 bases, J lost 4 bases, and 12 bases lay in between. This CDR3 contains 14 residues. CDR1 and CDR2 from the germline V gene are SGHVS and FQNEAQ. The CDR3 DNA reads as TGTGCCAGCAGCCCCCGACCGACTAATCAGCCCCAGCATTTT. This codes for CASSPRPTNQPQHF.

This clonotype came up many times. The chain uses TRBV6-5 and TRBJ1-3; D gene ambiguous. Trimming left V 2 bases short and J 7 bases short, with 15 bases between. The CDR3 is 15 residues long. Per germline, CDR1 MNHEY and CDR2 SVGAGI. Written as DNA, the CDR3 is TGTGCCAGCAGTTACACGGGCCCTGTGTGGAACACCATATATTTT. It translates to CASSYTGPVWNTIYF.

This chain uses TRBV29-1 with TRBJ1-5; D is uncertain. There are 16 residues in the CDR3. Germline CDR1 and CDR2: SQVTM and ANQGSEA. V lost 4 bases and J 4 bases, leaving 20 bases between the germline ends. CDR3 protein: CSVVSDPRWGNQPQHF. For the CDR3, the DNA is TGCAGCGTTGTCTCTGACCCTCGTTGGGGAAATCAGCCCCAGCATTTT.

This clonotype was detected many times. This chain joins TRBV7-6 and TRBJ2-2; the D gene is possibly TRBD2 (5 bases). V lost 5 bases and J lost 2, with 12 bases in between. CDR1 is SGHVS and CDR2 is FNYEAQ in the germline V gene. This CDR3 is built from 15 residues. The CDR3 spells CASSPGLYNTGELFF. The CDR3 bases are TGTGCCAGCAGCCCCGGACTCTACAACACCGGGGAGCTGTTTTTT.

The chain links TRBV29-1 to TRBJ2-3; TRBD1 is a possible D gene (6 bases). The V gene lost 8 bases and the J gene lost 1 base, with 13 bases spanning the gap. There are 13 residues in the CDR3. Germline CDR1 and CDR2: SQVTM and ANQGSEA. The CDR3 DNA is TGCAGCAGTTACTCAGGGGGCACAGATACGCAGTATTTT. Translation gives CSSYSGGTDTQYF.

As regards this clonotype: Germline and junction disagree at one end, which may indicate a read error. The CDR3 is CASSGPGIGTGGYTF. DNA of the CDR3: TGTGCCAGCAGTGGGCCAGGTATTGGAACAGGCGGCTACACCTTC. This rearrangement joins TRBV10-3 to TRBJ1-2; possible D gene TRBD1, 5 bases. The CDR3 extends over 15 amino acids. The germline gives CDR1 ENHRY, CDR2 SYGVKD.

This clonotype showed up just a few times. The rearrangement links TRBV2 to TRBJ2-2; D might be TRBD2 (6 bases). Germline values: CDR1 SNHLY, CDR2 FYNNEI. The CDR3 runs 15 residues. V lost 11 bases and J 1 base, leaving 17 bases between the germline ends. CDR3 nucleotides: TGTGCCGGCCGTGGGGGGATAGGGAACACCGGGGAGCTGTTTTTT. It encodes CAGRGGIGNTGELFF.

Of note for this clonotype: The conserved final phenylalanine or tryptophan is absent from the CDR3, which likely points to a read error. The rearrangement links TRBV9 to TRBJ2-7; 9 nucleotides align to TRBD1. Trimming at V came to 4 bases and at J to 3 bases, leaving 11 bases not matched to a gene. The CDR3 runs to 16 residues. The germline V gene encodes CDR1 SGDLS and CDR2 YYNGEE. CDR3: CASSPSGRTGVYEQYL. Here the CDR3 DNA reads TGTGCCAGCAGCCCTTCGGGCAGGACAGGGGTCTACGAGCAGTACCTC.

This clonotype has a count of ten or more. The genes are TRBV10-1 and TRBJ1-2; D possibly corresponds to TRBD1 (5 bases). Between the trimmed V and J ends, which lost 0 bases and 6 bases, there was a span of 8 bases. CDR3 length: 13 residues. The germline CDR1 and CDR2 sequences are WNHNN and SYGVQD (reference sequence). In nucleotides, the CDR3 is TGCGCCAGCAGTGAGTCGGGGGTCCATGGCTACACCTTC. This sequence encodes CASSESGVHGYTF.

In its sample, this clonotype is hyperexpanded. The genes are TRBV9 and TRBJ1-6; unclear D gene. The CDR3 has 12 amino acids. CDR1 and CDR2 (germline): SGDLS, YYNGEE. Trimming took 4 bases from V and 6 from J, leaving 5 bases between them. The CDR3 sequence: CASSNINSPLHF. CDR3 bases: TGTGCCAGCAGCAATATTAATTCACCCCTCCACTTT.

The V gene is TRBV25-1, the J gene TRBJ2-1; tentative D call: TRBD2 (6 bases). CDR3 length: 16 residues. The germline CDR1 and CDR2 sequences are MGHDK and SYGVNS. Trimming cost V 1 base and J 7 bases, with 17 bases left between them. As DNA, the CDR3 is TGTGCCAGCAGTGAATCCCGGGGCTCGGGAGCAAATGAGCAGTTCTTC. Its protein product is CASSESRGSGANEQFF.